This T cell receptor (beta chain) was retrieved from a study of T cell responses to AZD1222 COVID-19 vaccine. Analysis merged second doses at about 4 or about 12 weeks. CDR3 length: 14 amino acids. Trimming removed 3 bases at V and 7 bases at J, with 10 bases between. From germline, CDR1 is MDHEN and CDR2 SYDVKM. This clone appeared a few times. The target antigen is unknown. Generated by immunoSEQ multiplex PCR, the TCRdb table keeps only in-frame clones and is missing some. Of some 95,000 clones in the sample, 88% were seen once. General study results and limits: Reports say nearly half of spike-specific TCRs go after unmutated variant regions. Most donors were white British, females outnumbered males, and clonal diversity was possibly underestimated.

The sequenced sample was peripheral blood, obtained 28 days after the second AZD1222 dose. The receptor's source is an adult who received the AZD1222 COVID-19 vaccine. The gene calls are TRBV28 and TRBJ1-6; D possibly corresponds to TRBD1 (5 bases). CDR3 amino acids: CASSFGTENSPLHF. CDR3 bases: TGTGCCAGCAGTTTTGGGACTGAGAATTCACCCCTCCACTTT.